Below are 5 T cell receptor beta chains sequenced from a single sample in a study of human T cells and chemical hapten exposure. In TCRdb, the RACE reads were re-called with MiXCR into one record per CDR3 protein. The sample records roughly 180,000 distinct CDR3 sequences, approximately 20% being singletons. Noted time point: patch test 1, 2 weeks after DPC sensitization. The sample's treatment: therapeutic diphenylcyclopropenone sensitization with weekly scalp DPC. This specimen was whole blood, taken in connection with sensitization to the hapten diphenylcyclopropenone (DPC). The origin of the receptors is a woman in her forties or fifties with alopecia areata. Some clones in this sample may be carry-over from other donors' samples.

The chain employs TRBV2 and TRBJ2-2; 8 bases map to TRBD2. This CDR3 region has 15 residues. The V gene end was trimmed by 6 bases and the J gene end by 7 bases; junction bases not matched to a gene: 10. The V gene's germline CDR1 is SNHLY and CDR2 FYNNEI. CDR3 sequence (DNA): TGTGCCAGCAGGACCGGGACTAGAAAGGACGGGGAGCTGTTTTTT. It specifies CASRTGTRKDGELFF.

The V and J genes are TRBV30 and TRBJ2-7; perhaps TRBD1 as D (6 bases). In germline, CDR1 is GTSNPN, CDR2 SVGIG (reference sequence). The CDR3 has 12 amino acids. V shed 3 bases and J shed 1 base, with 7 bases lying between them. The CDR3 coding sequence is TGTGCCTGGAGCGGACAGTCCTACGAGCAGTACTTC. Residues: CAWSGQSYEQYF.

The chain links TRBV12-3 or TRBV12-4 to TRBJ2-3; D uncertain. The CDR3 runs 12 residues. Between the trimmed V and J ends, which lost 6 bases and 0 bases, there was a span of 4 bases. CDR3 region: CASSHSTDTQYF. CDR3 nucleotide sequence: TGTGCCAGCAGCCATAGCACAGATACGCAGTATTTT.

In its sample, this clonotype was seen a few times. The J gene is TRBJ1-1, the V gene TRBV29-1, with D possibly being TRBD1 (6 bases). This CDR3 contains 14 residues. The V gene's germline CDR1 is SQVTM and CDR2 ANQGSEA. V was pared by 7 bases and J by 2 bases, with 17 bases between. The CDR3 region has the DNA TGCAGCGCCAGGTCTACACAGGGAAACACTGAAGCTTTCTTT. Its translation: CSARSTQGNTEAFF.

This clonotype was seen only a few times. CDR3 residues: CASSQGTPRRMNTEAFF. The CDR3 DNA reads as TGTGCCAGCAGCCAAGGAACTCCGCGCCGGATGAACACTGAAGCTTTCTTT. This chain uses TRBV4-2 with TRBJ1-1, with D uncertain. The CDR3 runs to 17 residues. Trimming stripped 1 base from V and 0 bases from J, with 15 bases between. Germline loops: CDR1 LGHNA, CDR2 YNFKEQ.